What follows are 22 T cell receptor beta chains derived from one specimen sequenced in a study of STAT5B mutations in CD4+ large granular lymphocyte leukemia. Only in-frame clones appear in the TCRdb table, and some are missing; sequencing was by immunoSEQ multiplex PCR. This sample has about 22,000 clones, with 78% found just once. The sample was CD4+ T cells from blood buffy coats. The receptors stem from a human donor in good health.

The V gene is TRBV5-1, the J gene TRBJ2-3; D might be TRBD2 (7 bases). V was pared by 1 base and J by 4 bases, with 19 bases between. Germline CDR1 reads SGHRS; CDR2 reads YFSETQ. This CDR3 spans 17 amino acids. CDR3 DNA: TGCGCCAGCAGCTTGTCTCCGGGGGGCAACATGGCAGATACGCAGTATTTT. It encodes CASSLSPGGNMADTQYF.

This clone was seen just once. The rearrangement joins TRBV18 to TRBJ2-5; D is perhaps TRBD1 (6 bases). The DNA end is a closer match to TRBJ2-7, so the J assignment may be wrong. This CDR3 comprises 13 residues. Germline values: CDR1 KGHSH, CDR2 LQKENI. CDR3 residues: CASSPGQRYEQYF. The CDR3 DNA reads as TGTGCCAGCTCACCCGGACAGAGATACGAGCAGTACTTC.

The genes are TRBV5-1 and TRBJ2-5; 11 bases map to TRBD2. Germline CDR1 SGHRS, CDR2 YFSETQ. J lost 1 base, V lost 4 bases, and 15 bases had no gene match. This CDR3 is 19 amino acids long. CDR3 sequence: CASSPPLVLSGGVQETQYF. The CDR3 coding sequence is TGCGCCAGCAGCCCACCCCTGGTCCTTAGCGGGGGGGTCCAAGAGACCCAGTACTTC.

This clone has more than one count but fewer than ten. The V gene is TRBV5-1, the J gene TRBJ2-7; 9 bases align to TRBD2. The junction had 12 bases not matched to a gene; V was cut back by 4 bases and J by 1 base. Germline values: CDR1 SGHRS, CDR2 YFSETQ. CDR3 length: 17 amino acids. The CDR3 protein is CASSLPTAGGKSYEQYF. The CDR3 bases are TGCGCCAGCAGCCTTCCGACAGCGGGAGGAAAATCCTACGAGCAGTACTTC.

This sequence joins TRBV28 and TRBJ2-1; tentatively, D is TRBD2 (5 bases). The V end was cut by 3 bases, the J end by 2 bases, with 17 bases between. Per the germline V gene, CDR1 is MDHEN and CDR2 is SYDVKM. The CDR3 contains 17 residues. This chain's CDR3 is CASSFLGKRRAYNEQFF. The DNA for the CDR3 is TGTGCCAGCAGTTTTCTCGGGAAACGCAGAGCCTACAATGAGCAGTTCTTC. The full variable domain, rest sourced from reference TRBV28 and TRBJ2-1, is DVKVTQSSRYLVKRTGEKVFLECVQDMDHENMFWYRQDPGLGLRLIYFSYDVKMKEKGDIPEGYSVSREKKERFSLILESASTNQTSMYLCASSFLGKRRAYNEQFFGPGTRLTVL.

This clone turned up a few times. The rearrangement uses TRBV6-9 and TRBJ2-3; D is unclear. V lost 3 bases, J lost 0 bases, and 19 bases lay in between. The length of the CDR3 is 18 residues. CDR1 MNHGY and CDR2 SVAAGI come from the germline V gene. The CDR3 DNA reads TGTGCCAGCAGTTACGCAGGCTGGAGAGTATTTAGCACAGATACGCAGTATTTT. Protein sequence: CASSYAGWRVFSTDTQYF.

This clone has more than one count but fewer than ten. The genes are TRBV27 and TRBJ1-5; the D gene is possibly TRBD1 (6 bases). Trimming removed 5 bases from V and 6 bases from J, with 14 bases in between. The germline gives CDR1 MNHEY, CDR2 SMNVEV (reference sequence). There are 14 residues in the CDR3. CDR3 protein: CASSSGGAGQPQHF. In nucleotides, the CDR3 is TGTGCCAGCAGTAGTGGGGGGGCCGGTCAGCCCCAGCATTTT.

J is TRBJ2-5 and V is TRBV7-2, with TRBD2 identical over 13 bases. Per the germline V gene, CDR1 is SGHTA and CDR2 is FQGNSA. This CDR3 has 16 residues. Trimming at V came to 5 bases and at J to 5 bases, leaving 8 bases not matched to a gene. CDR3 in DNA: TGTGCCAGCAGCCCACTAGCGGGGGGGCGTGCTGAGACCCAGTACTTC. The encoded protein is CASSPLAGGRAETQYF.

In its sample, this clone was seen a few times. The chain employs TRBV6-5 and TRBJ1-1; D unclear. CDR3 length: 12 amino acids. Germline V gene lookup returns CDR1 MNHEY and CDR2 SVGAGI. V was shortened by 5 bases and J by 2 bases, with 6 bases between the two germline ends. CDR3 bases: TGTGCCAGCAGTCGAGATAACACTGAAGCTTTCTTT. This sequence encodes CASSRDNTEAFF.

This sequence joins TRBV28 and TRBJ2-5; 11 bases are a match to TRBD1. The DNA end is more similar to TRBJ2-7, so the J call may be wrong. This CDR3 spans 16 amino acids. Germline V gene lookup returns CDR1 MDHEN and CDR2 SYDVKM. Here the CDR3 reads CASSHLRTGGAYEQYF. The CDR3 nucleotides are TGTGCCAGCAGCCACCTAAGGACAGGGGGCGCCTACGAGCAGTACTTC.

V gene TRBV18 combines with J gene TRBJ2-7, with D maybe TRBD2 (5 bases). V was clipped by 6 bases and J by 2 bases, with 17 bases between them. Germline CDR1 and CDR2: KGHSH and LQKENI. This CDR3 is 15 amino acids long. CDR3: CASSGGLEGTYEQYF. CDR3 sequence (DNA): TGTGCCAGCTCCGGTGGGTTAGAGGGTACCTACGAGCAGTACTTC.

The chain couples TRBV4-1 to TRBJ2-2, with TRBD1 matching 7 bases. This CDR3 region has 15 residues. Germline CDR1 MGHRA, CDR2 YSYEKL. The V and J ends lost 3 bases and 0 bases, in that order; junction bases with no gene match: 1. CDR3 residues: CASSQQGANTGELFF. In DNA form, the CDR3 reads TGCGCCAGCAGCCAGCAGGGGGCGAACACCGGGGAGCTGTTTTTT.

The rearrangement joins TRBV28 to TRBJ2-3; D call uncertain. The V gene's germline CDR1 is MDHEN and CDR2 SYDVKM. V lost 4 bases and J lost 0, with 17 bases in between. The CDR3 is made up of 17 amino acids. CDR3 sequence (DNA): TGTGCCAGCAGTTCGCTCGGTAGCCCCTCTAGCACAGATACGCAGTATTTT. Translated: CASSSLGSPSSTDTQYF.

V gene TRBV6-6 combines with J gene TRBJ2-6, with D tentatively TRBD2 (6 bases). V was pared by 0 bases and J by 2 bases, with 8 bases between. CDR1 MNHNY and CDR2 SVGAGI come from the germline V gene (reference sequence). The CDR3 covers 16 residues. The CDR3 nucleotides read TGTGCCAGCAGTTACTCTCCGGGGGCTGGGGCCAACGTCCTGACTTTC. Translated, it gives CASSYSPGAGANVLTF.

This chain connects TRBV6-6 to TRBJ2-3, with D possibly TRBD1 on 5 matching bases. Trimming took 0 bases from V and 6 from J, leaving 13 bases between them. Germline CDR1 and CDR2: MNHNY and SVGAGI (reference sequence). This CDR3 contains 15 residues. DNA of the CDR3: TGTGCCAGCAGTTACTCGAGTACAGGTCAGGATACGCAGTATTTT. It yields the protein CASSYSSTGQDTQYF.

This chain joins TRBV7-9 and TRBJ2-5; unclear D gene. CDR3 length: 11 residues. V lost 1 base, J lost 5 bases, and 2 bases lay in between. Germline V gene sequence: CDR1 SEHNR, CDR2 FQNEAQ (reference sequence). This chain's CDR3 is CASSLDETQYF. CDR3 in DNA: TGTGCCAGCAGCTTAGATGAGACCCAGTACTTC.

The chain recombines TRBV9 with TRBJ2-6; D may correspond to TRBD1 or TRBD2 (6 bases each). The CDR3 consists of 20 residues. Trimming removed 0 bases from V and 2 bases from J, with 21 bases in between. The germline CDR1 and CDR2 sequences are SGDLS and YYNGEE. For the CDR3, the DNA is TGTGCCAGCAGCGTAGAGGGGGGTCCTGGGTCTCGCCCTGGGGCCAACGTCCTGACTTTC. It is translated as CASSVEGGPGSRPGANVLTF.

This chain uses TRBV5-1 with TRBJ1-3; D is ambiguous. CDR1 is SGHRS and CDR2 is YFSETQ in the germline V gene. This CDR3 comprises 14 residues. V shed 1 base and J shed 0 bases, with 5 bases lying between them. The DNA for the CDR3 is TGCGCCAGCAGCTTGATGAGCTCTGGAAACACCATATATTTT. This encodes CASSLMSSGNTIYF. The whole variable domain, filled in from reference TRBV5-1 and TRBJ1-3, reads KAGVTQTPRYLIKTRGQQVTLSCSPISGHRSVSWYQQTPGQGLQFLFEYFSETQRNKGNFPGRFSGRQFSNSRSEMNVSTLELGDSALYLCASSLMSSGNTIYFGEGSWLTVV.

The chain uses TRBV4-1 and TRBJ1-2; no reliable D call. The germline V gene encodes CDR1 MGHRA and CDR2 YSYEKL. CDR3 length: 17 residues. The V gene lost 0 bases and the J gene lost 0 bases, with 14 bases spanning the gap. The CDR3 loop is CASSQDAHGGTNYGYTF. The CDR3, as DNA: TGCGCCAGCAGCCAAGATGCCCACGGCGGAACTAACTATGGCTACACCTTC.

The chain combines TRBV7-2 with TRBJ2-7; 7 bases agree with TRBD1. Trimming took 6 bases from V and 2 from J; bases not matched to a gene: 7. This CDR3 is built from 14 residues. Germline V lookup: CDR1 SGHTA, CDR2 FQGNSA. The CDR3 sequence is CASSQPGQTYEQYF. DNA of the CDR3: TGTGCCAGCAGTCAACCGGGACAGACCTACGAGCAGTACTTC. The whole variable domain, remainder taken from reference TRBV7-2 and TRBJ2-7, is GAGVSQSPSNKVTEKGKDVELRCDPISGHTALYWYRQSLGQGLEFLIYFQGNSAPDKSGLPSDRFSAERTGGSVSTLTIQRTQQEDSAVYLCASSQPGQTYEQYFGPGTRLTVT.

V usage is TRBV11-2 and J usage is TRBJ2-4, with D possibly being TRBD2 (5 bases). Trimming stripped 4 bases from V and 3 bases from J, with 13 bases between. The germline V gene encodes CDR1 SGHAT and CDR2 FQNNGV. The CDR3 extends over 15 amino acids. In nucleotides, the CDR3 is TGTGCCAGCAGCTCTGGGCGGGTAGGCAAAAACATTCAGTACTTC. Amino acids: CASSSGRVGKNIQYF.

The chain combines TRBV27 with TRBJ1-6, with 7 bases fitting TRBD1. Looked up from germline, CDR1 is MNHEY and CDR2 is SMNVEV (reference sequence). The V segment lost 5 bases and the J segment 8 bases; nucleotides outside the gene matches: 9. The CDR3 length is 15 residues. In DNA, the CDR3 is TGTGCCAGCAGTACGGACAGGCAGGGTCATTCACCCCTCCACTTT. Translation: CASSTDRQGHSPLHF.